This T cell receptor beta chain was retrieved from a study of cytomegalovirus exposure and HLA in healthy donors. In the study overall: A previous analysis identified approximately 110 million unique TCR beta sequences derived from approximately 190 million T cells.

Amplification used 60 Vbeta primers and 13 Jbeta primers. Sequenced by immunoSEQ multiplex PCR; TCRdb stores in-frame clones only, minus some. Among around 130,000 clones, roughly 72% were seen once, and the ten largest hold roughly 1.9%. Points on this clone: The target antigen is unknown.

Study-level results: A later analysis reportedly found fewer N-insertions in an Asian-associated ancestry cluster than the roughly 700-donor mean.

Sequences were obtained from PBMCs. The source is a woman in her 50s in good health and CMV-seronegative.

CDR3 sequence: CASSKNSVYVEKLFF. CDR3 DNA sequence: TGTGCCAGCAGCAAAAACAGTGTCTATGTTGAAAAACTGTTTTTT. J is TRBJ1-4 and V is TRBV21-1; the table's D call, TRBD1, has no DNA check behind it. TRBV21-1 is a recognized pseudogene. CDR3 length equals 15 residues.